Below, one T cell receptor (beta chain) is given with its context. What it binds is not known. This record belongs to a study of Ad26.COV2.S vaccination and SARS-CoV-2 variants. Study-wide background: Intramuscular Ad26.COV2.S doses were given once or twice, 56 days apart.

Treatment reported: roughly 19 received Ad26.COV2.S at low or high dose, single or two shots; about 5 received placebo; per-sample allocation not given. Samples analyzed were those drawn on day 63 after the first vaccine or placebo injection. An adult donor aged 18-55 years was enrolled in Boston. Its platform was an Ad26 vector, and its expressed antigen was Wuhan-strain SARS-CoV-2 spike. This CDR3 has 15 residues. Some clones are missing from TCRdb's copy, which holds only in-frame ones; the method was immunoSEQ multiplex PCR. The sample contains a few hundred thousand clones, 88% of which appear only once. Overall study findings and caveats: Analyses that measured TCR breadth and depth may have underestimated total T cell responses.

This chain uses TRBV21-1 with TRBJ2-1; the DNA was not used to check the table's D call, TRBD1. TRBV21-1 is a recognized pseudogene. The sequencing here drew on peripheral blood, taken in a trial of Ad26.COV2.S vaccine versus placebo. This receptor was identified in a person between 18 and 59 years old who received the Ad26.COV2.S COVID-19 vaccine or a placebo. CDR3: CASSKRTAFCREQFF. The CDR3 nucleotides are TGTGCCAGCAGCAAACGGACAGCTTTTTGTAGGGAGCAGTTCTTC.